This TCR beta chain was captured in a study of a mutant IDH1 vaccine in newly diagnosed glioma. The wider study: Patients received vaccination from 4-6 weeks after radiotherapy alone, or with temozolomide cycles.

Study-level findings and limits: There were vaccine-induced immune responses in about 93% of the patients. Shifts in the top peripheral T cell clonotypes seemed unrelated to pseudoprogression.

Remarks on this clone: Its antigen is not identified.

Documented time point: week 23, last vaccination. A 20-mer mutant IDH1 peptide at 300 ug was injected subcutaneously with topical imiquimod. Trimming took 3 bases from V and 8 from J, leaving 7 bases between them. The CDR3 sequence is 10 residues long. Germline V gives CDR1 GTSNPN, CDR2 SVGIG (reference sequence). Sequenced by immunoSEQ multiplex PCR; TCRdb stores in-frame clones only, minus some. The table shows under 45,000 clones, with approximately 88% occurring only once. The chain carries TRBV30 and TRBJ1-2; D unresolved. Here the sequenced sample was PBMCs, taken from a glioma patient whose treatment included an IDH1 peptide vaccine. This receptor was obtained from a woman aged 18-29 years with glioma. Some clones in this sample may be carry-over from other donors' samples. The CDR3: CAWSRAGYTF. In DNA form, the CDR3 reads TGTGCCTGGAGCCGAGCAGGCTACACCTTC.